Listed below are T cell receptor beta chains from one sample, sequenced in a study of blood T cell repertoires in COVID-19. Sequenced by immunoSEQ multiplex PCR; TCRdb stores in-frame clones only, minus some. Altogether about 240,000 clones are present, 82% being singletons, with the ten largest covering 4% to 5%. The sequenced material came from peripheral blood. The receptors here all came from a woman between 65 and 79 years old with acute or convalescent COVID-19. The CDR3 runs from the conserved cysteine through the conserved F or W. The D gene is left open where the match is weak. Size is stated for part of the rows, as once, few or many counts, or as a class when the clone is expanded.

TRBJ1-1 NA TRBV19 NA TGTGCCAGTAGTACGACAGGAGTGAACACTGAAGCTTTCTTT CASSTTGVNTEAFF
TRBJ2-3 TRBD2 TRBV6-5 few TGTGCCAGCCTCGGGACTAGCGGGGGGGCAGATACGCAGTATTTT CASLGTSGGADTQYF
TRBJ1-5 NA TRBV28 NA TGTGCCAGCAGTTTATTAAATCAGCCCCAGCATTTT CASSLLNQPQHF
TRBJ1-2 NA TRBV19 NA TGTGCCACTGTACAGGGTCACTATGGCTACACCTTC CATVQGHYGYTF
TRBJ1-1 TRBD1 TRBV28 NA TGTGCCAGCAGTCCCCCACAGGGGGTGAACACTGAAGCTTTCTTT CASSPPQGVNTEAFF
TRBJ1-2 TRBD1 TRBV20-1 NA TGCAGTGCTAGTCGCGGGACAGGGGCACACTATGGCTACACCTTC CSASRGTGAHYGYTF
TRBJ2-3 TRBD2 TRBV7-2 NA TGTGCCAGCAGCTTATTTGCTAGCGGGGGGGCCCGTTATACGCAGTATTTT CASSLFASGGARYTQYF
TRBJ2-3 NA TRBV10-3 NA TGTGCCATCAGTGAAGGTGTGGCAGGAAACACAGATACGCAGTATTTT CAISEGVAGNTDTQYF
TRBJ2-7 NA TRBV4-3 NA TGCGCCAGCAGCCAACAAGGGGGGGGCCCCCCCTACGAGCAGTACTTC CASSQQGGGPPYEQYF
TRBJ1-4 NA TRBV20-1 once TGCAGTGCCAGTGGCAGGGCTAATGAAAAACTGTTTTTT CSASGRANEKLFF
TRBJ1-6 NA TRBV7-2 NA TGTGCCAGCAGCTTAGCCCTTTCGGGACACTCCTATAATTCACCCCTCCACTTT CASSLALSGHSYNSPLHF
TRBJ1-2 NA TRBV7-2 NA TGTGCCAGCAGCCCCGCGGGCAACCCCTATGGCTACACCTTC CASSPAGNPYGYTF
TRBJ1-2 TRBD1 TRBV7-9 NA TGTGCCAGCAGCTTTTCACAGGGGCATGGCTACACCTTC CASSFSQGHGYTF
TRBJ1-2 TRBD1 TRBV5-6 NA TGTGCCAGCAGTCCCACCGGGACAGAGGTCTATGGCTACACCTTC CASSPTGTEVYGYTF
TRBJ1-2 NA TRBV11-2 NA TGTGCCAGCAGCATCGTGGACAGAAACTATGGCTACACCTTC CASSIVDRNYGYTF
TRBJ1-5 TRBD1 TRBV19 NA TGTGCCAGTAGTATCGGCGCTTCCGGGACAGCCTATATCAGCCCCCAGCATTTT CASSIGASGTAYISPQHF
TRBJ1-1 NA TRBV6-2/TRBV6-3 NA TGTGCCAGCAGTTGGAGTCCAGGCCGGGGGGCAGAAGCTTTCTTT CASSWSPGRGAEAFF
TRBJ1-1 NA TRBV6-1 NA TGTGCCAGCAGTGAAAGGTACCTCTCGGGGGGCACTGAAGCTTTCTTT CASSERYLSGGTEAFF
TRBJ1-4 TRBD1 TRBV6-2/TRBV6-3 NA TGTGCCAGCAGTTCGGGACAGACAACTAATGAAAAACTGTTTTTT CASSSGQTTNEKLFF